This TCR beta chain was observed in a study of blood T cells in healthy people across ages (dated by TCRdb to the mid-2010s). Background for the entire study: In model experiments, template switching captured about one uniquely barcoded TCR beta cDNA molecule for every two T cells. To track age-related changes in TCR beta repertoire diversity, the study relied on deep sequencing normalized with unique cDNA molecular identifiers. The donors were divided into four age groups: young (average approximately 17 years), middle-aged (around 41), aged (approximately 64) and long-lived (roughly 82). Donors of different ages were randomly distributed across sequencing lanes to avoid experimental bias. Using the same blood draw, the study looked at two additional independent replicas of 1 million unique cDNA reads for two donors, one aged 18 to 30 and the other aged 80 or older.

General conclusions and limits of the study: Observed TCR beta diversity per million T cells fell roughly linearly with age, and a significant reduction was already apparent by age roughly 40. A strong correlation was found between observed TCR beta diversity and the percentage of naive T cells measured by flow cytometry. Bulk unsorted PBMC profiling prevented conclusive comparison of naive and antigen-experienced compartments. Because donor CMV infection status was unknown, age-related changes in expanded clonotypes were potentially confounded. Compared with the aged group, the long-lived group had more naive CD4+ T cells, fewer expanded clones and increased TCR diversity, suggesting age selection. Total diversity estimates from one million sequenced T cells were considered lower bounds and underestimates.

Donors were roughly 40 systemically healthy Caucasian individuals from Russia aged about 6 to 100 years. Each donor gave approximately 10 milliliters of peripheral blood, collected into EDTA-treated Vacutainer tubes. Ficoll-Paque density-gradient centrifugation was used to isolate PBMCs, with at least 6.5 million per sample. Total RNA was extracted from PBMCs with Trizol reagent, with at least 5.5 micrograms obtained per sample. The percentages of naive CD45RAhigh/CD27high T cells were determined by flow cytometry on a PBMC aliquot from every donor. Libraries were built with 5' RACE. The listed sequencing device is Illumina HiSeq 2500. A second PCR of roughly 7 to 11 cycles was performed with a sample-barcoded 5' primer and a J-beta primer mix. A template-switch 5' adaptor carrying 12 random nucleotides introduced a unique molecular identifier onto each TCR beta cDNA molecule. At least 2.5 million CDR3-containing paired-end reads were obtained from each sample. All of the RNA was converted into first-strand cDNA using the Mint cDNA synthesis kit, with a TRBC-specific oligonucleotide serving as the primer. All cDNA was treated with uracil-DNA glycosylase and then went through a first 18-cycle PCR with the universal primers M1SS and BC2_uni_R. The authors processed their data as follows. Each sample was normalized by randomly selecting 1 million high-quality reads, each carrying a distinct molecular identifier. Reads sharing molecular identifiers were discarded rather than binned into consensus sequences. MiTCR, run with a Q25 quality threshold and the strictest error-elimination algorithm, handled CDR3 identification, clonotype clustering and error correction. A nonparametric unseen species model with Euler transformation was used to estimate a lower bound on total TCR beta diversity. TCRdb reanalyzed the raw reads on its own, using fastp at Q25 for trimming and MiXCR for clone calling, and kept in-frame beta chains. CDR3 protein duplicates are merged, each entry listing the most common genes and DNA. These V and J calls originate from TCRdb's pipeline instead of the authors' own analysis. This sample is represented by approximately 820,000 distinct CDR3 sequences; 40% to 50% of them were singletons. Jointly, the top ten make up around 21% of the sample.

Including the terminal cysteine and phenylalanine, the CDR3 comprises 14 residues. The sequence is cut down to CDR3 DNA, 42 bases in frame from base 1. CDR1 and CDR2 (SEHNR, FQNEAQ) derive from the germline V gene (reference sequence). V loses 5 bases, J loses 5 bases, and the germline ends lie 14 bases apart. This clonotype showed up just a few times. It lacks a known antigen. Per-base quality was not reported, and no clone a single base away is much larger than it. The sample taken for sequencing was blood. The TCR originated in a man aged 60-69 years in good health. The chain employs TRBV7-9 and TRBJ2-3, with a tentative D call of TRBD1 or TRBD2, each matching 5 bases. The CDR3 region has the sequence CASSPPGPQDTQYF. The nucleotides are TGTGCCAGCAGCCCTCCGGGACCTCAAGATACGCAGTATTTT.